This is a list of T cell receptor beta chains from one sample in a study of T cell changes during pregnancy in multiple sclerosis. This table comes from immunoSEQ multiplex PCR, and its TCRdb copy is limited to in-frame clones, with some not included. The repertoire holds some 60,000 clones, with 75% to 95% as singletons. The sample here was peripheral blood, taken in the first trimester of pregnancy. Every receptor here comes from a female donor in good health, enrolled as a control in a pregnancy study. Both conserved end residues are part of each CDR3. A D gene is named only where the DNA matches it firmly. Size tells how often a clone was seen (once, few, many) or the class of an expanded clone, and some rows leave it out.

clone size	V gene	J gene	D gene	CDR3 DNA	CDR3 protein
-	TRBV5-3	TRBJ2-7	-	TGTGCCAGAAGCTTGTGTCGTCTTAGGGGCGAGCAGTACTTC	CARSLCRLRGEQYF
-	TRBV5-1	TRBJ1-5	TRBD1	TGCGCCAGCAGCTCGGGACAGCTGAATCAGCCCCAGCATTTT	CASSSGQLNQPQHF
once	TRBV6-1	TRBJ1-2	TRBD1	TGTGCCAGTGAATGGACAGGGGCCTATGGCTACACCTTC	CASEWTGAYGYTF
-	TRBV7-3	TRBJ2-3	-	TGTGCCAGCAGTCCCCCCGGGGACACAGATACGCAGTATTTT	CASSPPGDTDTQYF
-	TRBV6-6	TRBJ2-3	TRBD1	TGTGCCAGCGGAGAATTGGGGACAGGGGAGTATTTT	CASGELGTGEYF
-	TRBV19	TRBJ2-7	TRBD2	TGTGCCAGTAGTCCGCTAGCGGGGGTCGAAAAAGTGGGGCAGTACTTC	CASSPLAGVEKVGQYF
once	TRBV7-9	TRBJ2-7	TRBD2	TGTGCCAGCAGCTTGGGAGGGGATCTCTACGAGCAGTACTTC	CASSLGGDLYEQYF
-	TRBV15	TRBJ2-7	TRBD2	TGTGCCACCAGCAGTCACTTTGGGACTAGCGGCTACGAGCAGTACTTC	CATSSHFGTSGYEQYF
-	TRBV11-1	TRBJ1-5	-	TGTGCCAGCAGCTTAGGGGGGGGTCAGCCCCAGCATTTT	CASSLGGGQPQHF
-	TRBV6-4	TRBJ1-5	TRBD1	TGTGCCAGCAGCCCCGGGACAGGGGGCAATCAGCCCCAGCATTTT	CASSPGTGGNQPQHF
-	TRBV16	TRBJ1-2	-	TGTGCCAGCACCCAAGGGGGGACGGACTATGGCTACACCTTC	CASTQGGTDYGYTF
-	TRBV2	TRBJ1-2	-	TGTGCCAGCAGTGAAGCCCAGGGCTATGGCTACACCTTC	CASSEAQGYGYTF
-	TRBV6-4	TRBJ2-3	-	TGTGCCAGCAGCGTCGGGACTAGCACAGATACGCAGTATTTT	CASSVGTSTDTQYF
-	TRBV5-4	TRBJ2-3	-	TGTGCCAGCAGCAACACACGGGTTTGGCTAAAAAAAAGCACAGATACGCAGTATTTT	CASSNTRVWLKKSTDTQYF
-	TRBV6-1	TRBJ1-2	-	TGTGCCAGCAGTGGAAGGGGGGGCGCGACGGGAGGCTACACCTTC	CASSGRGGATGGYTF
few	TRBV29-1	TRBJ1-1	-	TGCAGCGTGTACGTCGGGGGCACTGAAGCTTTCTTT	CSVYVGGTEAFF
-	TRBV6-1	TRBJ2-7	-	TGTGCCAGCAGTGAGCGGGGGTGGGGGCGCTTCGACGAGCAGTACTTC	CASSERGWGRFDEQYF
-	TRBV5-4	TRBJ2-6	-	TGTGCCAGCAGCTTGGATCTCGCGCCTGGGGCCAACGTCCTGACTTTC	CASSLDLAPGANVLTF
-	TRBV19	TRBJ2-7	-	TGTGCCAGTAGTATCGCAGGGGTAGCAAGGCCCTACGAGCAGTACTTC	CASSIAGVARPYEQYF
once	TRBV27	TRBJ1-1	-	TGTGCCAGCAGGGACATAGAGGACACTGAAGCTTTCTTT	CASRDIEDTEAFF
-	TRBV29-1	TRBJ1-5	-	TGCAGCGTCGGTACAGGGAGTGGTCAGCCCCAGCATTTT	CSVGTGSGQPQHF
-	TRBV27	TRBJ1-1	-	TGTGCCAGCAGTTTAGCGGGGGTAGGGAACACTGAAGCTTTCTTT	CASSLAGVGNTEAFF
once	TRBV18	TRBJ1-2	TRBD1	TGTGCCAGCTCACCCATCGAACAGGGGGCGTATGGCTACACCTTC	CASSPIEQGAYGYTF
-	TRBV4-1	TRBJ2-1	TRBD1	TGCGCCAGCAGCCAAGGTTGGACAGGGGTCAATGAGCAGTTCTTC	CASSQGWTGVNEQFF
-	TRBV29-1	TRBJ2-1	TRBD2	TGCAGCGTTGAGGCTAGCGGGCTGACCTACAATGAGCAGTTCTTC	CSVEASGLTYNEQFF
-	TRBV2	TRBJ2-7	-	TGTGCCAGCAGTGAAGGCAGGGGTTATTCCTACGAGCAGTACTTC	CASSEGRGYSYEQYF
-	TRBV28	TRBJ2-2	-	TGTGCCAGCAGTGCGGACTGGAACACCGGGGAGCTGTTTTTT	CASSADWNTGELFF
-	TRBV5-4	TRBJ1-2	-	TGTGCCAGCAGCTCTACTAACTATGGCTACACCTTC	CASSSTNYGYTF
-	TRBV5-1	TRBJ2-2	TRBD2	TGCGCCAGCAGCTCGGGAGGGTTCTGGGAGCTGTTTTTT	CASSSGGFWELFF
-	TRBV5-3	TRBJ2-7	-	TGTGCCAGAAGCTTGGCCCCTGGACGGAGGTGCATGGAGCAGTACTTC	CARSLAPGRRCMEQYF
once	TRBV7-9	TRBJ2-5	-	TGTGCCAGCAGTTATCAAGAGACCCAGTACTTC	CASSYQETQYF
-	TRBV19	TRBJ1-2	TRBD1	TGTGCCAGTAGTCCTCCGAGGGGGACAGGGGTCGGCTACACCTTC	CASSPPRGTGVGYTF
once	TRBV6-5	TRBJ2-7	TRBD2	TGTGCCAGCAGTTACCTGGTAGCGGGAGTCGAGCAGTACTTC	CASSYLVAGVEQYF
-	TRBV29-1	TRBJ1-3	-	TGCAGCGTTGCCATAGACACCCAAACCACCATATATTTT	CSVAIDTQTTIYF
-	TRBV5-4	TRBJ1-1	-	TGTGCCAGCAGCCCAAAAGGAGACACTGAAGCTTTCTTT	CASSPKGDTEAFF
-	TRBV18	TRBJ2-6	-	TGTGCCAGCTCGAACACCGACTCTGGGGCCAACGTCCTGACTTTC	CASSNTDSGANVLTF
-	TRBV19	TRBJ2-5	TRBD2	TGTGCCAGTAGCCACGGAGGGAGCGGGAAGAAGACCCAGTACTTC	CASSHGGSGKKTQYF
-	TRBV19	TRBJ1-1	-	TGTGCCAGTACAGGGCGGATCATTGGCACTGAAGCTTTCTTT	CASTGRIIGTEAFF
-	TRBV15	TRBJ2-3	-	TGTGCCACCAGCGACGGGGGAGATACGCAGTATTTT	CATSDGGDTQYF
-	TRBV6-5	TRBJ1-2	-	TGTGCCAGCAGTTCGACACGGTATGGCTACACCTTC	CASSSTRYGYTF
-	TRBV19	TRBJ1-1	TRBD1	TGTGCCAGTAGTTCAAGGGACAGGGTAGGGACTGAAGCTTTCTTT	CASSSRDRVGTEAFF
many	TRBV6-4	TRBJ2-1	TRBD1	TGTGCCAGCAGTCCGGGACAGGGGACGGAGGAGCAGTTCTTC	CASSPGQGTEEQFF
few	TRBV10-3	TRBJ1-2	-	TGTGCCATCAGAGGGTCGGAGGTGGGCTATGGCTACACCTTC	CAIRGSEVGYGYTF
once	TRBV4-1	TRBJ1-4	-	TGCGCCAGCAGCCGGGGGGTGGAACTGTTTTTT	CASSRGVELFF
-	TRBV28	TRBJ2-7	TRBD2	TGTGCCAGCAGAGAAGGGACTAGCGGATACTACGAGCAGTACTTC	CASREGTSGYYEQYF
-	TRBV4-2	TRBJ2-3	-	TGTGCCAGCAGCCAAGGGGGCGGGGGCGCAGATACGCAGTATTTT	CASSQGGGGADTQYF
few	TRBV7-9	TRBJ1-1	-	TGTGCCAGCAGCTCTCTAGGCACTGAAGCTTTCTTT	CASSSLGTEAFF
-	TRBV10-2	TRBJ2-7	-	TGCGCCAGCAGTGAGTCGAACTCTTTCTACGAGCAGTACTTC	CASSESNSFYEQYF
-	TRBV6-6	TRBJ2-3	TRBD1	TGTGCCACCAGAATTACAGGGGCAAGCACAGATACGCAGTATTTT	CATRITGASTDTQYF
-	TRBV7-8	TRBJ1-1	-	TGTGCCAGCAGCTTATTGGGGGGACCGAACACTGAAGCTTTCTTT	CASSLLGGPNTEAFF
-	TRBV5-1	TRBJ2-3	TRBD1	TGCGCCAGCACGAACAGGGGCCTATCGCAGTATTTT	CASTNRGLSQYF
-	TRBV10-3	TRBJ1-5	-	TGTGCCATCAGTGGTGATAGTAGGGGCCATAATCAGCCCCAGCATTTT	CAISGDSRGHNQPQHF